Listed below are T cell receptor beta chains from one sample, sequenced in a study of PD-1 blockade in classical Hodgkin lymphoma. Profiling relied on immunoSEQ multiplex PCR, and the TCRdb table lists in-frame clones only, not all of them. The table lists 80,000 to 95,000 clones, 83% of them singletons. Material: peripheral blood mononuclear cells (PBMCs), obtained before the fourth cycle of nivolumab. These receptors were collected from a human donor with classical Hodgkin lymphoma. Each CDR3 is given with its conserved first and last residue. A D gene is named only where the DNA matches it firmly. The size field is filled for only some rows; it gives once, few, many or a size class.

j_call,clone_size,v_call,d_call,cdr3_nt,cdr3_aa
TRBJ2-5,NA,TRBV10-3,TRBD2,TGTGCCATCAGTGAGACGGGAGGGCAATTTGAGACCCAGTACTTC,CAISETGGQFETQYF
TRBJ2-2,NA,TRBV7-2,NA,TGTGCCAGCAGCCCTAAGTGGGCGAACACCGGGGAGCTGTTTTTT,CASSPKWANTGELFF
TRBJ2-5,NA,TRBV15,NA,TGTGCCACCAGCAAGTTTACGTCGAATCAGGTGACCCAGTACTTC,CATSKFTSNQVTQYF
TRBJ2-7,NA,TRBV4-3,NA,TGCGCCAGCAGCCAAGAAGGTGGAGCTTCCGGGACCTACGAGCAGTACTTC,CASSQEGGASGTYEQYF
TRBJ2-1,NA,TRBV4-1,NA,TGCGCCAGCAGCCAGAGGGAGGGGGGCTACAATGAGCAGTTCTTC,CASSQREGGYNEQFF
TRBJ2-6,many,TRBV15,NA,TGTGCCACCAGCAGACTTGGTGGGGTCAGGAACTCTGGGGCCAACGTCCTGACTTTC,CATSRLGGVRNSGANVLTF
TRBJ2-5,NA,TRBV15,NA,TGTGCCACTTCCCTTCGCCTGCAAGAGACCCAGTACTTC,CATSLRLQETQYF
TRBJ2-5,NA,TRBV27,NA,TGTGCCAGCAGTTTATTAGGAGGGGAGACCCAGTACTTC,CASSLLGGETQYF
TRBJ2-1,NA,TRBV19,NA,TGTGCCAGTAGTATAGCCTTCTACGGTGAGCAGTTCTTC,CASSIAFYGEQFF
TRBJ2-3,NA,TRBV6-6,TRBD1,TGTGCCAGCAGAACGGGACAGGGGGCAGATACGCAGTATTTT,CASRTGQGADTQYF
TRBJ2-2,NA,TRBV7-6,NA,TGTGCCACCGCTCCGTACGGGGGTTCGAACACCGGGGAGCTGTTTTTT,CATAPYGGSNTGELFF
TRBJ1-2,NA,TRBV5-5,NA,TGTGCCAGCAGCTTGCGGGTCCAGGACAATTGGGGCTATGGCTACACCTTC,CASSLRVQDNWGYGYTF
TRBJ1-5,NA,TRBV7-6,TRBD1,TGTGCCAGCAGCTTAGGGACAGGGGGCAATCAGCCCCAGCATTTT,CASSLGTGGNQPQHF
TRBJ2-1,NA,TRBV18,NA,TGTGCCAGCTCACCAGCGGGGGCCAATGAGCAGTTCTTC,CASSPAGANEQFF
TRBJ1-1,NA,TRBV28,NA,TGTGCCAGCAGTTTACGCGAAGAAGAAGCTTTCTTT,CASSLREEEAFF
TRBJ2-7,NA,TRBV5-4,NA,TGTGCCAGCAGCCCAAACAGACTAGTTTCAACCTACGAGCAGTACTTC,CASSPNRLVSTYEQYF
TRBJ1-1,NA,TRBV19,NA,TGTGCCAGTAGTATAAACAGGGTAGCGGGAAGAGCTTTCTTT,CASSINRVAGRAFF
TRBJ2-3,many,TRBV19,TRBD2,TGTGCCAGCCGACTAGCGGGAGTGGCAGATACGCAGTATTTT,CASRLAGVADTQYF
TRBJ1-1,NA,TRBV7-8,NA,TGTGCCAGCAGCCCACGGGACCTGAACACTGAAGCTTTCTTT,CASSPRDLNTEAFF
TRBJ1-2,NA,TRBV7-2,NA,TGTGCCACTGCCCCCCCGAGGCCTACTAGGGGCTACACCTTC,CATAPPRPTRGYTF
TRBJ2-7,NA,TRBV4-1,NA,TGCGCCAGCAGCCAAGAATTACAGACTGGCGAGCAGTACTTC,CASSQELQTGEQYF
TRBJ1-1,NA,TRBV15,NA,TGTGCCACCCAGATAAGGGCTGAAGCTTTCTTT,CATQIRAEAFF
TRBJ1-2,NA,TRBV19,NA,TGTGCCAGTAGTATTGTCGAGGGCAGGGACGATGGCTACACCTTC,CASSIVEGRDDGYTF
TRBJ2-2,NA,TRBV11-2,TRBD2,TGTGCCAGCAGCTTAATAGCGGGAGCCGGGGAGCTGTTTTTT,CASSLIAGAGELFF
TRBJ1-4,NA,TRBV6-5,NA,TGTGCCAGCAGTTACGGAGGGGCTAATGAAAAACTGTTTTTT,CASSYGGANEKLFF
TRBJ1-1,NA,TRBV5-4,NA,TGTGCCAGCAGCCCCCGGGGGGGTGTGAACACTGAAGCTTTCTTT,CASSPRGGVNTEAFF
TRBJ2-1,NA,TRBV7-8,NA,TGTGCCAGCAGCCCGACTATGCTATCCCAGCAGTTCTTC,CASSPTMLSQQFF
TRBJ2-2,NA,TRBV27,NA,TGTGCCAGCAGGCGAGGACTGACCGGGGAGCTGTTTTTT,CASRRGLTGELFF
TRBJ2-2,NA,TRBV7-3,NA,TGTGCCAGCAGCTTAATGGCCGGGGAGCTGTTTTTT,CASSLMAGELFF
TRBJ2-1,NA,TRBV5-4,TRBD2,TGTGCCAGCAGCTTGGGGACTAGCGGGCGGTCCTACAATGAGCAGTTCTTC,CASSLGTSGRSYNEQFF
TRBJ2-5,NA,TRBV18,NA,TGTGCCAGCTCACCACCGGCCAGGGGATTCCAAGAGACCCAGTACTTC,CASSPPARGFQETQYF
TRBJ1-4,NA,TRBV7-8,TRBD1,TGTGCCAGCAGCTACAGTAGGACAGGAAATGAAAAACTGTTTTTT,CASSYSRTGNEKLFF
TRBJ2-5,NA,TRBV2,TRBD2,TGTGCCAGCAGCAAACTAGCGGGAGAGACCCAGTACTTC,CASSKLAGETQYF
TRBJ2-2,few,TRBV18,NA,TGTGCCAGCTCACCACCGGGACAACCGAACACCGGGGAGCTGTTTTTT,CASSPPGQPNTGELFF
TRBJ2-1,NA,TRBV21-1,NA,TGTGCCAGCAGCAAAGACGGGCGTCACTTCTACAATGAGCAGTTCTTC,CASSKDGRHFYNEQFF
TRBJ2-7,NA,TRBV18,NA,TGTGCCAGCTCACGGGACACCCGAGCGAACGAGCAGTACTTC,CASSRDTRANEQYF
TRBJ2-3,NA,TRBV5-4,TRBD2,TGTGCCAGCAGCTTGGCCGGGAGGGGGGCAGATACGCAGTATTTT,CASSLAGRGADTQYF
TRBJ2-7,once,TRBV28,NA,TGTGCCAGCAGTTTAAGGGCTTACGAGCAGTACTTC,CASSLRAYEQYF
TRBJ2-5,few,TRBV6-6,TRBD2,TGTGCCAGCAGTTACATCGCGGGAGCCCAAGAGACCCAGTACTTC,CASSYIAGAQETQYF
TRBJ2-5,once,TRBV7-9,NA,TGTGCCAGCAGCTTAGCGCTGGGACCTCAAGAGACCCAGTACTTC,CASSLALGPQETQYF
TRBJ2-7,NA,TRBV5-1,TRBD1,TGCGCCAGCAGCTTTTTGGGACAGGGGGCCTACGAGCAGTACTTC,CASSFLGQGAYEQYF
TRBJ1-1,NA,TRBV27,NA,TGTGCCAGCAGTTTAAAATCGAAGAACACTGAAGCTTTCTTT,CASSLKSKNTEAFF
TRBJ1-5,NA,TRBV19,NA,TGTGCCAGTAGTAAGACGAACAGGGACCCTAATCAGCCCCAGCATTTT,CASSKTNRDPNQPQHF
TRBJ2-7,few,TRBV10-2,NA,TGCGCCAGCAGTGAGGTCGGGAAGAGCTCCTACGAGCAGTACTTC,CASSEVGKSSYEQYF
TRBJ1-4,NA,TRBV7-8,TRBD1,TGTGCCAGCAGCCGTGGACCCAGGGGGGAGGCAACTAATGAAAAACTGTTTTTT,CASSRGPRGEATNEKLFF
TRBJ1-5,NA,TRBV6-1,NA,TGTGCCAGCAGCCGGGCCGCGGAGGGAACCCAGCATTTT,CASSRAAEGTQHF
TRBJ2-3,NA,TRBV28,NA,TGTGCCAGCAGTTCCCCGGGGGCTGGGGATACGCAGTATTTT,CASSSPGAGDTQYF
TRBJ1-2,NA,TRBV18,NA,TGTGCCAGCTCACCCGGGACCGAGAGCTATGGCTACACCTTC,CASSPGTESYGYTF
TRBJ1-2,NA,TRBV5-4,TRBD1,TGTGCCAGCAGCCCCATGCCCCGGGACAGGGTGGTCTATGGCTACACCTTC,CASSPMPRDRVVYGYTF
TRBJ1-1,NA,TRBV19,NA,TGTGCCAGTATAAGCGGCACTGAAGCTTTCTTT,CASISGTEAFF
TRBJ2-2,NA,TRBV7-3,TRBD2,TGTGCCAGCAGCTTACTTGCGGGAGCCGGGGAGCTGTTTTTT,CASSLLAGAGELFF
TRBJ1-5,NA,TRBV6-5,TRBD1,TGTGCCAGCAGTAAGACAGGGGATCGGAATCAGCCCCAGCATTTT,CASSKTGDRNQPQHF
TRBJ1-3,NA,TRBV6-5,NA,TGTGCCAGCAGAGAGGCGGGACCTGGAAACACCATATATTTT,CASREAGPGNTIYF
TRBJ2-5,NA,TRBV5-1,NA,TGCGCCAGCAGCTGGCAGGGCGCCCAAGAGACCCAGTACTTC,CASSWQGAQETQYF
TRBJ2-3,once,TRBV5-1,TRBD1,TGCGCCAGCAGTTCGGACAGGGATGGAGATACGCAGTATTTT,CASSSDRDGDTQYF
TRBJ2-7,NA,TRBV19,TRBD1,TGTGCCAGTAGCCCGGACCGGACAGGGGCTGACGAGCAGTACTTC,CASSPDRTGADEQYF
TRBJ2-7,NA,TRBV7-6,NA,TGTGCCAGCAGCTTAGGGAGGACCTACGAGCAGTACTTC,CASSLGRTYEQYF
TRBJ2-2,NA,TRBV5-1,TRBD1,TGCGCCAGCAGCTTGGGAGGGGGCCCGAACACCGGGGAGCTGTTTTTT,CASSLGGGPNTGELFF